The 2 T cell receptor beta chains listed next were all sequenced from one sample in a study of cytomegalovirus exposure and HLA in healthy donors (dated by TCRdb to about 2017). The library was obtained by the immunoSEQ multiplex PCR assay. The multiplex PCR relied on a mix of 60 forward primers for TCR Vbeta segments and 13 reverse primers for TCR Jbeta segments. Not all clones reach the TCRdb copy of this immuneACCESS table, which keeps in-frame sequences only. Checked studies attribute under half of the gap to unresolved V genes and leave the rest unexplained. The sample data list roughly 86,000 clones, and 77% of these were observed just once. The ten largest account for around 7.3% of the sample. Sequencing input: PBMCs. The origin of the receptors is a man in his forties or fifties in good health and CMV-seropositive.

Judged by abundance, this clone is medium-sized. The chain employs TRBV4-3 and TRBJ1-1, with TRBD1 identical over 9 bases. Germline V gene lookup returns CDR1 LGHNA and CDR2 YSLEER. The CDR3 is 14 amino acids. Losses at the gene ends were 4 bases for V and 6 bases for J; bases not matched to a gene: 6. CDR3 in DNA: TGCGCCAGCAGCCCAGGGACAGGGTACGCTGAAGCTTTCTTT. Encoded protein: CASSPGTGYAEAFF.

Turning to this clone: Other nucleotide sequences in the sample specify the same CDR3. The CDR3 DNA is TGTGCCAGCTCACCGGGGGCTACTAATGAAAAACTGTTTTTT. Amino acid sequence: CASSPGATNEKLFF. The rearrangement joins TRBV18 to TRBJ1-4; weak D call: TRBD1 (6 bases). Looked up from germline, CDR1 is KGHSH and CDR2 is LQKENI. V was shortened by 3 bases and J by 2 bases, with 7 bases between the two germline ends. There are 14 residues in the CDR3.